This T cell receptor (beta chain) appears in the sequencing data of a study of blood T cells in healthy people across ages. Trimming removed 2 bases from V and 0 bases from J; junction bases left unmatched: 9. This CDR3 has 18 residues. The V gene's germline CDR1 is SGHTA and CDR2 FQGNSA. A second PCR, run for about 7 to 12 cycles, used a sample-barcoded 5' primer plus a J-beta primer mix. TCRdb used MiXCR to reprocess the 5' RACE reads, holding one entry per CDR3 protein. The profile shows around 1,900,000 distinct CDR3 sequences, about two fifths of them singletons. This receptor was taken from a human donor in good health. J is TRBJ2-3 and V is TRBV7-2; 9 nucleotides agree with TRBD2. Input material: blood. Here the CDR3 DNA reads TGTGCCAGCAGCTTAAGGCCTAGCGGGACCGCTAGCACAGATACGCAGTATTTT. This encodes CASSLRPSGTASTDTQYF.